This T cell receptor (beta chain) was documented in a study of cytomegalovirus exposure and HLA in healthy donors. From germline, CDR1 is SGHDT and CDR2 YYEEEE. The CDR3 consists of 13 residues. Trimming cost V 4 bases and J 7 bases; bases outside gene matches: 6. Note on this clone: What it recognizes is unknown.

Findings and limits, study-wide: It emerged from a later analysis that several of the most significant clusters appeared to be linked to common viral pathogens. In an earlier analysis, about 87% or about 30%: the productive usage of most TCR beta V segments. Later on, a genetic analysis was performed. It linked a missense variant in DCLRE1C with V- and J-gene trimming of TCR beta. In a later analysis, DRB1 alleles had the most associated TCRs; HLA-C alleles the fewest.

PCR amplification relied on 60 Vbeta primers (plus 13 Jbeta primers). Only in-frame clones appear in the TCRdb table, and some are missing; sequencing was by immunoSEQ multiplex PCR. The sample yields just over 200,000 clones, approximately 70% seen once. The specimen sequenced was PBMCs. V is TRBV5-6 and J is TRBJ2-7; 9 nucleotides line up with TRBD1. The source of this sequence is a man aged 35-49 years in good health and CMV-seropositive. Here the CDR3 DNA reads TGTGCCAGCAGCGAAGGACAGGGGAGGGAGCAGTACTTC. It encodes CASSEGQGREQYF.